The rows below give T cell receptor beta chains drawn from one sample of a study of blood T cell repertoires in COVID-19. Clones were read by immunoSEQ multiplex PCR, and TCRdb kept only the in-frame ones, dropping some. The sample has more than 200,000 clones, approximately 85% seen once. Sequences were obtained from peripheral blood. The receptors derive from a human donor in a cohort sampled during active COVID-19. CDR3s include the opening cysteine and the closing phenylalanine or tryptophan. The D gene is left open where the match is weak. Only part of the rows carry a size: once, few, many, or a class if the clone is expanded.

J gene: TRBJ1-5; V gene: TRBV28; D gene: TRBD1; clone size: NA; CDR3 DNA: TGTGCCAGCAGTTCCGAAGGACAGGGGAATCAGCCCCAGCATTTT; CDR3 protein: CASSSEGQGNQPQHF
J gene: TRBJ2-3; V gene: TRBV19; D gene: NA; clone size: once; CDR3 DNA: TGTGCCAGTAGTCCACTCACCATCACAGATACGCAGTATTTT; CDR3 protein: CASSPLTITDTQYF
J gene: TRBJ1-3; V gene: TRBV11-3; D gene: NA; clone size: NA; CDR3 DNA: TGTGCCAGCAGCTCGGGGGGCTCTGGAAACACCATATATTTT; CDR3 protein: CASSSGGSGNTIYF
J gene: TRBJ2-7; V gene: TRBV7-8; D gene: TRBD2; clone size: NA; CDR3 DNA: TGTGCCAGCACCCCGGGACTAGCGGTCCAGATCTCCTACGAGCAGTACTTC; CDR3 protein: CASTPGLAVQISYEQYF
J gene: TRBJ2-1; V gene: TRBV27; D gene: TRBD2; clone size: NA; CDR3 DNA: TGTGCCAGCAGTACTAGCGGGGGGATATACAATGAGCAGTTCTTC; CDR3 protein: CASSTSGGIYNEQFF
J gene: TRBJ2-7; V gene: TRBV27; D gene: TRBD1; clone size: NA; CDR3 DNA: TGTGCCAGCAGTTTAGACAGGGCCGAGCAGTACTTC; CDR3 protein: CASSLDRAEQYF
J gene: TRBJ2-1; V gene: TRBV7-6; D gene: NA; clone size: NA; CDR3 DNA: TGTGCCAGTTATTATTCAGATGAGCAGTTCTTC; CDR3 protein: CASYYSDEQFF
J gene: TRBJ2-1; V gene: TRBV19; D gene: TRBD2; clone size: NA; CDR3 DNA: TGTGCCACCTTAGCGGGGGGGCCTCACAATGAGCAGTTCTTC; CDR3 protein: CATLAGGPHNEQFF
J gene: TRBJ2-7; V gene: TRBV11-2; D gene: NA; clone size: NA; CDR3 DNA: TGTGCCAGCAGCTTAGCCCAGGGAAACACCGAAAATTACGAGCAGTACTTC; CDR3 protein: CASSLAQGNTENYEQYF
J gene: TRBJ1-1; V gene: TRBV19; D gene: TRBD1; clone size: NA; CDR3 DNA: TGTGCCAGTAGTCCCGGGACAGGGGGGAGCACTGAAGCTTTCTTT; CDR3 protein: CASSPGTGGSTEAFF
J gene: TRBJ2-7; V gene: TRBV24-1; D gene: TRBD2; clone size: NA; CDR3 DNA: TGTGCCACCAGTGACGCCGGGACTAGAGTGGATCAGAGCTACGAGCAGTACTTC; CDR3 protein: CATSDAGTRVDQSYEQYF
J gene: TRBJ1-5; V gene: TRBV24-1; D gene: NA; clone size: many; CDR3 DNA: TGTGCCACCAGTGATCCGGGGAGCAATCAGCCCCAGCATTTT; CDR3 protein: CATSDPGSNQPQHF
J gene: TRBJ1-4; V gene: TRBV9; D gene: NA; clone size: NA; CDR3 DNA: TGTGCCAGCAGCTGGGCGTCGGAAGGTGAAAAACTGTTTTTT; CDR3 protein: CASSWASEGEKLFF
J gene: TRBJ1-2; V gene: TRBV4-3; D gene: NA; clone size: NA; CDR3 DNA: TGCGCCAGCAGCCAAGACGTTTGGACAGACTATGGCTACACCTTC; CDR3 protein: CASSQDVWTDYGYTF
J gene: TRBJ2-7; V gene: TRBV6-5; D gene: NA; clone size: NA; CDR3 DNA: TGTGCCAGCAGTTACTCGACTCCAGCAGCCTACGAGCAGTACTTC; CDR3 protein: CASSYSTPAAYEQYF